This TCR beta chain comes out of a study of blood T cell repertoires in COVID-19. As for the study in general: COVID-19 samples collected from the United States, Italy and Spain covered acute and convalescent phases. Nucleic acid was either cDNA or gDNA, and it came from T cells, B-cell-depleted T cells, or PBMCs.

Original processing notes: Nucleated cell counts were estimated from reference gene primer amplification. Libraries were prepared by immunoSEQ multiplex PCR; TCRdb keeps only in-frame clonotypes and omits some of them. For V, J and clone size, that table is used; D and trimming come from the DNA. The table shows approximately 140,000 clones, with about 80% occurring only once. This CDR3 comprises 13 residues. Per the germline V gene, CDR1 is MNHEY and CDR2 is SVGAGI. Trimming shortened V by 6 bases and J by 2 bases, and 10 bases separated the two germline ends. This receptor was identified in a man aged 45-65 years with acute or convalescent COVID-19. The sample taken for sequencing was peripheral blood. This chain connects TRBV6-5 to TRBJ1-2; the D gene is possibly TRBD1 (6 bases). In DNA form, the CDR3 reads TGTGCCAGCAGAATGGACAGAAACTATGGCTACACCTTC. Protein sequence: CASRMDRNYGYTF.